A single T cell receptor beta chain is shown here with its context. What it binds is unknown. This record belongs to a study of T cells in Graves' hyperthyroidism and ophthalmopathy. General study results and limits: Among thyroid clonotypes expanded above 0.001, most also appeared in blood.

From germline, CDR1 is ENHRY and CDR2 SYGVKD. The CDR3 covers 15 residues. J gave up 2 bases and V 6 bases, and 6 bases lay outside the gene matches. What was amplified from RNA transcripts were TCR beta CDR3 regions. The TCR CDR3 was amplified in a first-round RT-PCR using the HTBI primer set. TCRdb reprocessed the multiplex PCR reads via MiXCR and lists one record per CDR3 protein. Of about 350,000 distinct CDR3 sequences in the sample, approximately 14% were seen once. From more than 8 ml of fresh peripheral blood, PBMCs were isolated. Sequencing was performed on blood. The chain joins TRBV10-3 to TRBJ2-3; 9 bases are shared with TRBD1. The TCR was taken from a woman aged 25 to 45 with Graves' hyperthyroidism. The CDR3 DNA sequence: TGTGCCATCAGGCCGGGGACAGGGCACACAGATACGCAGTATTTT. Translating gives CAIRPGTGHTDTQYF.